The T cell receptor (beta chain) under discussion was sequenced for a study of cytomegalovirus exposure and HLA in healthy donors. A remark on this clone: Its matching antigen is unknown.

60 Vbeta and 13 Jbeta primers were used in PCR. Profiling relied on immunoSEQ multiplex PCR, and the TCRdb table lists in-frame clones only, not all of them. Of some 69,000 clones in the sample, around 80% were seen once. Study conclusions and caveats: In a later analysis, TCR beta V- and J-gene trimming was associated with a missense DCLRE1C variant.

Germline V gene data show CDR1 as MRHNA and CDR2 as SNTAGT. CDR3 length: 18 residues. Unmatched junction bases numbered 19, after V lost 11 bases and J lost 0 bases. The material sequenced was PBMCs. This receptor was taken from a woman aged 25 to 39 in good health and CMV-seronegative. The chain employs TRBV6-4 and TRBJ1-3, with 7 bases fitting TRBD1. CDR3 nucleotide sequence: TGTGCCGCTGTGGGCGGGGAAACAGGGGCCTCCTCTGGAAACACCATATATTTT. It yields the protein CAAVGGETGASSGNTIYF.